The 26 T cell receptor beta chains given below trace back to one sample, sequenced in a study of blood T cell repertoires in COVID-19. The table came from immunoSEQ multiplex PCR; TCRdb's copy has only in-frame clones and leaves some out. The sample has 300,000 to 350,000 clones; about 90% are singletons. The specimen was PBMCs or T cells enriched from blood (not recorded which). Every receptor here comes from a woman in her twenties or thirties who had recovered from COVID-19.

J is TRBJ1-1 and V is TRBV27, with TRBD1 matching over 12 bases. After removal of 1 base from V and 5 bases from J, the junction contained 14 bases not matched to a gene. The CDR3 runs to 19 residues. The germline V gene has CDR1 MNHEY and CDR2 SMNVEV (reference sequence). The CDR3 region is CASSLFGGRDRGRLTEAFF. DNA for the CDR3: TGTGCCAGCAGTTTATTCGGTGGAAGGGACAGGGGGCGTTTGACTGAAGCTTTCTTT.

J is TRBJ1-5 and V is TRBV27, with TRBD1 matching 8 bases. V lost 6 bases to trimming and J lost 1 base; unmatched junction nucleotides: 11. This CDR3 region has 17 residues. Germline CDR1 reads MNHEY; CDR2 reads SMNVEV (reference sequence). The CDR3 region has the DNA TGTGCCAGCAGAGCGGACAGGGTCGAGTGGAGCAATCAGCCCCAGCATTTT. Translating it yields CASRADRVEWSNQPQHF.

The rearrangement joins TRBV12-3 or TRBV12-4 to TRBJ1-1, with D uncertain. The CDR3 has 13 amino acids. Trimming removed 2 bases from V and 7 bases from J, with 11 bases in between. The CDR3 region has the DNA TGTGCCAGCAGTTTATGGCCAGATGATGAAGCTTTCTTT. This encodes CASSLWPDDEAFF.

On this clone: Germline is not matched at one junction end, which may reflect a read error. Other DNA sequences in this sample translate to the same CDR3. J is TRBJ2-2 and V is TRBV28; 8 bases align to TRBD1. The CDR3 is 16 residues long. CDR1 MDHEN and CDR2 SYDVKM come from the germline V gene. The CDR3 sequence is CASSPDRTGLSGELFF. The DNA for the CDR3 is TGTGCCAGCAGTCCGGATAGGACAGGGTTGTCGGGGGAGCTATTTTTT.

DNA for the CDR3: TGCGCCAGCAGCTTGGGACTAGCGGGGGGAGCCTACGAGCAGTACTTC. Its translation: CASSLGLAGGAYEQYF. The rearrangement uses TRBV5-1 and TRBJ2-7; TRBD2 matches 13 bases. Germline CDR1 reads SGHRS; CDR2 reads YFSETQ. The CDR3 is made up of 16 amino acids. The V segment lost 0 bases and the J segment 2 bases; nucleotides outside the gene matches: 2.

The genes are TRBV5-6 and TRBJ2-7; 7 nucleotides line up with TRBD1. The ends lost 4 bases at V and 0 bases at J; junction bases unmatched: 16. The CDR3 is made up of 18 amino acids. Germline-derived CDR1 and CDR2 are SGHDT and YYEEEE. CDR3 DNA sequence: TGTGCCAGCAGCAAGGGACAGCTAACTAGGATAAGCTCCTACGAGCAGTACTTC. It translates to CASSKGQLTRISSYEQYF. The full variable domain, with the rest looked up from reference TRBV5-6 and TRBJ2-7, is DAGVTQSPTHLIKTRGQQVTLRCSPKSGHDTVSWYQQALGQGPQFIFQYYEEEERQRGNFPDRFSGHQFPNYSSELNVNALLLGDSALYLCASSKGQLTRISSYEQYFGPGTRLTVT.

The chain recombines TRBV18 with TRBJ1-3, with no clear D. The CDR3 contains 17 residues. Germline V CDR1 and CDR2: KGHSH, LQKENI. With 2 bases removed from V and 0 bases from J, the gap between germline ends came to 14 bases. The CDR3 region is CASSPIELSNSGNTIYF. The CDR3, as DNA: TGTGCCAGCTCACCAATCGAACTTTCCAACTCTGGAAACACCATATATTTT.

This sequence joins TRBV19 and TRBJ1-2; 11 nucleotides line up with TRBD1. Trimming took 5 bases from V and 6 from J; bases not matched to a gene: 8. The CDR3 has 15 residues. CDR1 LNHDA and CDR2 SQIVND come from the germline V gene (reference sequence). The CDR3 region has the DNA TGTGCCAGTAGTGAGGACAGGGGGCCCTTTCATGGCTACACCTTC. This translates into CASSEDRGPFHGYTF.

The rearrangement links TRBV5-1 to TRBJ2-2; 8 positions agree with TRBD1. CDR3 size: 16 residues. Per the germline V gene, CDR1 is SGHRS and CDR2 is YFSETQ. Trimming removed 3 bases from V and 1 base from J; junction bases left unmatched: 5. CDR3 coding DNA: TGCGCCAGCAGCTGGGCCGGGACAGGGAACACCGGGGAGCTGTTTTTT. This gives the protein CASSWAGTGNTGELFF.

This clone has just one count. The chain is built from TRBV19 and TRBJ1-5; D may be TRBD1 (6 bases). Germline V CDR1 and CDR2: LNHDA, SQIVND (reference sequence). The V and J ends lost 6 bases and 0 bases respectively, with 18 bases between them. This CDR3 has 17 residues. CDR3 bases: TGTGCCAGTAGCAGCGGACAGCCTTACTATAGCAATCAGCCCCAGCATTTT. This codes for CASSSGQPYYSNQPQHF.

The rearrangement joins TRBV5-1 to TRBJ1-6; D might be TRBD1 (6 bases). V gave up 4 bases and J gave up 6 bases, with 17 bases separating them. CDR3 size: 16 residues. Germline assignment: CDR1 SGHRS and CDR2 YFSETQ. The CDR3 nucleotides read TGCGCCAGCAGCCACGAATTTACAGGGACTAATTCACCCCTCCACTTT. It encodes CASSHEFTGTNSPLHF.

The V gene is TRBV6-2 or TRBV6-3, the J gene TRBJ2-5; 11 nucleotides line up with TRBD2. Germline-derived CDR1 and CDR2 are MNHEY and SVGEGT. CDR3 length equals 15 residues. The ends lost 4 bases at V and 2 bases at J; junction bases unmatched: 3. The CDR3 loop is CASSSLAGAQETQYF. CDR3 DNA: TGTGCCAGCAGTTCACTAGCGGGGGCTCAAGAGACCCAGTACTTC.

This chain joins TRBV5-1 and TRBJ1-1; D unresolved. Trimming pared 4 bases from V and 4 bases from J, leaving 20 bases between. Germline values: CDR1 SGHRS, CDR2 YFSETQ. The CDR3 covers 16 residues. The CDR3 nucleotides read TGCGCCAGCAGCCCCCGCACCAGTTCCTCGGGCACTGAAGCTTTCTTT. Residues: CASSPRTSSSGTEAFF.

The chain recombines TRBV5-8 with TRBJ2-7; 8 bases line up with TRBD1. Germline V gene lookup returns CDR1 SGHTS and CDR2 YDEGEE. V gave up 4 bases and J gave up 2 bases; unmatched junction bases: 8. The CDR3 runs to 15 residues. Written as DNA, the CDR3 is TGTGCCAGCAGCCGAAGAGGGACAGGAGCCTACGAGCAGTACTTC. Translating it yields CASSRRGTGAYEQYF.

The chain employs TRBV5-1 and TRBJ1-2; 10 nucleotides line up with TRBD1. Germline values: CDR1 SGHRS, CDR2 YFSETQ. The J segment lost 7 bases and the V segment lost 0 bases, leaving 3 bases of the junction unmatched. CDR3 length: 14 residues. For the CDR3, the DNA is TGCGCCAGCAGCTTGGTGACAGGGGGCTTTGGCTACACCTTC. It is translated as CASSLVTGGFGYTF.

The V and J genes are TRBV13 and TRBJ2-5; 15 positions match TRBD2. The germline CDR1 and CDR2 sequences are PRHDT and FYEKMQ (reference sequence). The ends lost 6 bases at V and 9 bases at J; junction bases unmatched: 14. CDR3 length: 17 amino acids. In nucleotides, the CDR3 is TGTGCCAGCAGTACCGGACTAGCGGGGGGGCCAGGCGTGGCCCAGTACTTC. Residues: CASSTGLAGGPGVAQYF.

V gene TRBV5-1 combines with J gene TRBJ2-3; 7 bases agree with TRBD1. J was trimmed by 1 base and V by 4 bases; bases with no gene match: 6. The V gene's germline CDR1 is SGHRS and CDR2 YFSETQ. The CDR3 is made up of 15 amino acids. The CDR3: CASSPGTVGTDTQYF. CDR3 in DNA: TGCGCCAGCAGCCCCGGGACAGTGGGCACAGATACGCAGTATTTT.

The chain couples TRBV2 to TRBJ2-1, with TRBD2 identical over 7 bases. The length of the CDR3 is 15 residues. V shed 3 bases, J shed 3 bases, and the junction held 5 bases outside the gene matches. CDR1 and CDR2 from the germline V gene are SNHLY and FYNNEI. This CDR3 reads CASSEKLAIYNEQFF. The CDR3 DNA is TGTGCCAGCAGTGAGAAACTAGCGATCTACAATGAGCAGTTCTTC.

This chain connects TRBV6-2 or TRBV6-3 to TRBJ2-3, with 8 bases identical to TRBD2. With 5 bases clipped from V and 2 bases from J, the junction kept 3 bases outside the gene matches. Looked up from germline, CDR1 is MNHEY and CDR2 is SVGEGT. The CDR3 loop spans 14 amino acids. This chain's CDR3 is CASSLAGPTDTQYF. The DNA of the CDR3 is TGTGCCAGCAGTCTAGCGGGTCCCACAGATACGCAGTATTTT.

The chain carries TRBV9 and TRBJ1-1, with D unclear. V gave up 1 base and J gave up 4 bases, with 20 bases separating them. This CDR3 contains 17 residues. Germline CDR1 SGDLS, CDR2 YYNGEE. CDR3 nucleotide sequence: TGTGCCAGCAGCGTATCCCCGTCACACTATTCGGGCACTGAAGCTTTCTTT. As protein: CASSVSPSHYSGTEAFF.

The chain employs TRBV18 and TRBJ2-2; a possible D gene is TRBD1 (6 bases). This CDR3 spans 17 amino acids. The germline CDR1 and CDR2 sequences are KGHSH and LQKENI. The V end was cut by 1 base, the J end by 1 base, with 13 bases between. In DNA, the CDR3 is TGTGCCAGCTCACCACGGACGGGACAACTGAACACCGGGGAGCTGTTTTTT. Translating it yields CASSPRTGQLNTGELFF.

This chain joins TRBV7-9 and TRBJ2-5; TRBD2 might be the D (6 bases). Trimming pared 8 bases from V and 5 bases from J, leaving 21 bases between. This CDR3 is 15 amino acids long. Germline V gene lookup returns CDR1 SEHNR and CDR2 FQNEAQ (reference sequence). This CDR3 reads CASDFRGGQRETQYF. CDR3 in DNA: TGTGCCAGCGACTTTAGAGGAGGGCAGAGGGAGACCCAGTACTTC.

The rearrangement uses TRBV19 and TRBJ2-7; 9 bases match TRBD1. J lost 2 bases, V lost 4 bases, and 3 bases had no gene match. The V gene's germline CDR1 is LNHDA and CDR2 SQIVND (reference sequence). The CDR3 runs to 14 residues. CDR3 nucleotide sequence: TGTGCCAGTAGTACGGACAGGGGCGCCTACGAGCAGTACTTC. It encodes CASSTDRGAYEQYF. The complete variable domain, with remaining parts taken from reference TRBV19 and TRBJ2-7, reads DGGITQSPKYLFRKEGQNVTLSCEQNLNHDAMYWYRQDPGQGLRLIYYSQIVNDFQKGDIAEGYSVSREKKESFPLTVTSAQKNPTAFYLCASSTDRGAYEQYFGPGTRLTVT.

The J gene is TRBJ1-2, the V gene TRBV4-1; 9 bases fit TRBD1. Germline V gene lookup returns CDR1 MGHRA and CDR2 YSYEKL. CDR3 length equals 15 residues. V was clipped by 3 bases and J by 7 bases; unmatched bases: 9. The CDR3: CASSHILDRGAGYTF. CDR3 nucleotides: TGCGCCAGCAGCCATATCCTGGACAGGGGTGCTGGCTACACCTTC.

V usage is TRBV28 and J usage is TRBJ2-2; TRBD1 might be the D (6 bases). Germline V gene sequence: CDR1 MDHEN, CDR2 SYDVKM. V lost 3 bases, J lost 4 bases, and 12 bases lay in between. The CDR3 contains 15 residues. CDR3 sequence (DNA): TGTGCCAGCAGTTTCAGGGGCGCGAGCACCGGGGAGCTGTTTTTT. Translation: CASSFRGASTGELFF. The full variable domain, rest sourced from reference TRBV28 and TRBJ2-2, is DVKVTQSSRYLVKRTGEKVFLECVQDMDHENMFWYRQDPGLGLRLIYFSYDVKMKEKGDIPEGYSVSREKKERFSLILESASTNQTSMYLCASSFRGASTGELFFGEGSRLTVL.

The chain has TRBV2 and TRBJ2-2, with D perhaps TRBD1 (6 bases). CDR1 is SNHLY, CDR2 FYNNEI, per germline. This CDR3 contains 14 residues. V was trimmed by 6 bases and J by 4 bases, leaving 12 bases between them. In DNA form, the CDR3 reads TGTGCCAGCAGAATACAGGGATCCACCGGGGAGCTGTTTTTT. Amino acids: CASRIQGSTGELFF. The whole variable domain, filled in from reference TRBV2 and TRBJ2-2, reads EPEVTQTPSHQVTQMGQEVILRCVPISNHLYFYWYRQILGQKVEFLVSFYNNEISEKSEIFDDQFSVERPDGSNFTLKIRSTKLEDSAMYFCASRIQGSTGELFFGEGSRLTVL.